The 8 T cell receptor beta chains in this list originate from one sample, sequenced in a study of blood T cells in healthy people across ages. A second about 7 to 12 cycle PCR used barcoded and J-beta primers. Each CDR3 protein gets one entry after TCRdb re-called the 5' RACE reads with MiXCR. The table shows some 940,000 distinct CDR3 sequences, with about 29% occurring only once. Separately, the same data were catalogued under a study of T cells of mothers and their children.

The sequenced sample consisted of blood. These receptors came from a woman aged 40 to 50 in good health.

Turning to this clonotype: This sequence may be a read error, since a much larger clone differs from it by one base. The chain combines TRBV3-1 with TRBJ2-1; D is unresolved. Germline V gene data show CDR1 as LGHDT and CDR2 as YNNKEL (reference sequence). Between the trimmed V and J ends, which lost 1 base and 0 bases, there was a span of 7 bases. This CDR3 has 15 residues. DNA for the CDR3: TGTGCCAGCAGCCAAGGGATGGGCTCCTACAATGAGCAGTTCTTC. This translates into CASSQGMGSYNEQFF.

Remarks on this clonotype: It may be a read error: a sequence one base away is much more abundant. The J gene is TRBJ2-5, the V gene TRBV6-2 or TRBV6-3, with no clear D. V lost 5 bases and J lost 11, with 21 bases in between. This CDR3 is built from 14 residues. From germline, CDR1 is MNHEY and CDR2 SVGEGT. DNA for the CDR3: TGTGCCAGCAGTCGTCAAGGGTTGCGGAATGAGCAGTACTTC. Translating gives CASSRQGLRNEQYF.

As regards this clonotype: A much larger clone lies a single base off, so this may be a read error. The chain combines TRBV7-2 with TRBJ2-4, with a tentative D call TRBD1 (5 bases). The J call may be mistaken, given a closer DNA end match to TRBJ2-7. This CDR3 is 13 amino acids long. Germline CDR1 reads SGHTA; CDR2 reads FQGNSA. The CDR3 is CASSNRIHYEQYF. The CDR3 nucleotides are TGTGCCAGCAGTAACAGGATACACTACGAGCAGTACTTC.

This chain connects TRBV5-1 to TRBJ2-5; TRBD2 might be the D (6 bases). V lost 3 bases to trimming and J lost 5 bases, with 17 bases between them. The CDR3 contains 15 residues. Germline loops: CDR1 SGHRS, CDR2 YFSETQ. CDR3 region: CASSSGENFGETQYF. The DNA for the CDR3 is TGCGCCAGCAGCTCGGGGGAGAACTTCGGGGAGACCCAGTACTTC.

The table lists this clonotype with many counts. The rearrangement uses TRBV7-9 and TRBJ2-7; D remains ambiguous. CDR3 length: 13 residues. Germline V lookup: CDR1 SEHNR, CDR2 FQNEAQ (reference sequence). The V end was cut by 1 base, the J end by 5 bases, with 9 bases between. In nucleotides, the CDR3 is TGTGCCAGCAGCTTAGTGGCCGCGGACGAGCAGTACTTC. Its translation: CASSLVAADEQYF.

The chain's CDR3 is CASSVYGTELNTEAFF. The CDR3 DNA is TGTGCCAGCAGCGTGTACGGGACGGAACTGAACACTGAAGCTTTCTTT. The chain links TRBV5-6 to TRBJ1-1; a possible D gene is TRBD1 (5 bases). Trimming shortened V by 4 bases and J by 0 bases, and 16 bases separated the two germline ends. Germline V gene lookup returns CDR1 SGHDT and CDR2 YYEEEE. This CDR3 is built from 16 residues.

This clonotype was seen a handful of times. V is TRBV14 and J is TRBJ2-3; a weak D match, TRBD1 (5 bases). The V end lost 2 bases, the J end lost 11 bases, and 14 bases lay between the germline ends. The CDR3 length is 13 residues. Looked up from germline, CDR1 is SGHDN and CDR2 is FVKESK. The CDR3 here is CASSQLQQVVQYF. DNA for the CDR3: TGTGCCAGCAGCCAATTGCAACAGGTAGTGCAGTATTTT.

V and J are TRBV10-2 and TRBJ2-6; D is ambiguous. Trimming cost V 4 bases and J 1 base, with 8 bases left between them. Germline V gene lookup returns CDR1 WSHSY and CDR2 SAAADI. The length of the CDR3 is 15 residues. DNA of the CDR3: TGCGCCAGCAGTGCGAGTAGTTCTGGGGCCAACGTCCTGACTTTC. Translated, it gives CASSASSSGANVLTF.